This is a list of T cell receptor beta chains from one sample in a study of T cell responses to AZD1222 COVID-19 vaccine. Using immunoSEQ multiplex PCR, the repertoire was profiled, and TCRdb retains in-frame clones only, with some absent. The profile shows 100,000 to 150,000 clones, more than 85% of them singletons. The specimen was peripheral blood, collected 28 days after the second AZD1222 dose. These receptors originate from an adult who received the AZD1222 COVID-19 vaccine. Each CDR3 is given with its conserved first and last residue. Fields, in order: D gene, J gene, V gene, CDR3 DNA, CDR3 protein. A D gene is named only where the DNA matches it firmly.

D: NA; J: TRBJ2-1; V: TRBV5-1; DNA: TGCGCCAGCAGCAGGATGGGCAATGAGCAGTTCTTC; CDR3: CASSRMGNEQFF
D: TRBD2; J: TRBJ2-2; V: TRBV7-2; DNA: TGTGCCAGCAGCTCCCAGACTAGCAGGAACACCGGGGAGCTGTTTTTT; CDR3: CASSSQTSRNTGELFF
D: TRBD1; J: TRBJ1-1; V: TRBV7-9; DNA: TGTGCCAGCAGCCCCCAGGGACAGGGGATCACTGAAGCTTTCTTT; CDR3: CASSPQGQGITEAFF
D: TRBD2; J: TRBJ2-1; V: TRBV6-1; DNA: TGTGCCAGCAGTGACCGACTAGCGGGAGGTAATGAGCAGTTCTTC; CDR3: CASSDRLAGGNEQFF
D: NA; J: TRBJ2-3; V: TRBV7-3; DNA: TGTGCCAGCAGCCAGGCCCTCTCTGGCACAGATACGCAGTATTTT; CDR3: CASSQALSGTDTQYF
D: NA; J: TRBJ2-5; V: TRBV5-1; DNA: TGCGCCAGCAGCCTTTCTGGGGGCCAAGAGACCCAGTACTTC; CDR3: CASSLSGGQETQYF
D: NA; J: TRBJ1-2; V: TRBV7-9; DNA: TGTGCCAGCAGCCAAAACTCTCCGAGCTATGGCTACACCTTC; CDR3: CASSQNSPSYGYTF
D: NA; J: TRBJ2-7; V: TRBV4-1; DNA: TGCGCCAGCAGCCAAACTCAGACAGGCGCCTACGAGCAGTACTTC; CDR3: CASSQTQTGAYEQYF
D: NA; J: TRBJ2-7; V: TRBV3-1/TRBV3-2; DNA: TGTGCCAGCAGCCGCGGCTCAGGCGGAGTTTCCTTACACGAGCAGTACTTC; CDR3: CASSRGSGGVSLHEQYF
D: TRBD1; J: TRBJ1-1; V: TRBV6-4; DNA: TGTGCCAGCAGTGAAGGGACAGACACTGAAGCTTTCTTT; CDR3: CASSEGTDTEAFF
D: TRBD2; J: TRBJ2-3; V: TRBV7-9; DNA: TGTGCCAGCAGCAAGGGACTAGCGGGAACTTCGTCAGATACGCAGTATTTT; CDR3: CASSKGLAGTSSDTQYF
D: TRBD1; J: TRBJ2-5; V: TRBV5-1; DNA: TGCGCCAGCAGCTTTACAGGGGGCCCTCAGGAGACCCAGTACTTC; CDR3: CASSFTGGPQETQYF
D: NA; J: TRBJ1-2; V: TRBV5-5; DNA: TGTGCCAGCAGTTTCTCCCAGGGAAATGGCTATGGCTACACCTTC; CDR3: CASSFSQGNGYGYTF
D: TRBD2; J: TRBJ2-3; V: TRBV5-6; DNA: TGTGCCAGCAGCTCGGGACTAGCGGGATCAGATACGCAGTATTTT; CDR3: CASSSGLAGSDTQYF
D: NA; J: TRBJ1-2; V: TRBV10-2; DNA: TGCGCCAGCAGTGAGTCGCGGCAGCCTAACTATGGCTACACCTTC; CDR3: CASSESRQPNYGYTF
D: NA; J: TRBJ1-1; V: TRBV6-5; DNA: TGTGCCAGCAGCCAAGGCCGGGGTGAAGCTTTCTTT; CDR3: CASSQGRGEAFF
D: TRBD1; J: TRBJ1-3; V: TRBV18; DNA: TGTGCCAGCTCCCACCAGTCCGACAGGGGATCTGGAAACACCATATATTTT; CDR3: CASSHQSDRGSGNTIYF
D: NA; J: TRBJ2-7; V: TRBV7-8; DNA: TGTGCCAGCAGCTTAGTGGATTTCGACCCCGAGGGGCCGTCCTACGAGCAGTACTTC; CDR3: CASSLVDFDPEGPSYEQYF
D: NA; J: TRBJ1-3; V: TRBV11-2; DNA: TGTGCCAGCAGCTTATCGTCTTCCAGCTCTGGAAACACCATATATTTT; CDR3: CASSLSSSSSGNTIYF
D: NA; J: TRBJ1-3; V: TRBV30; DNA: TGTGCCTGGAGTATCACCTCTGGAAACACCATATATTTT; CDR3: CAWSITSGNTIYF
D: TRBD2; J: TRBJ2-5; V: TRBV2; DNA: TGTGCCAGCAGTCCTACCCCCCGACTAGCGGAAAAAGGGACCCAGTACTTC; CDR3: CASSPTPRLAEKGTQYF
D: NA; J: TRBJ2-3; V: TRBV6-2/TRBV6-3; DNA: TGTGCCAGCAGTTACGGGTGGGATAGCACAGATACGCAGTATTTT; CDR3: CASSYGWDSTDTQYF
D: NA; J: TRBJ1-5; V: TRBV21-1; DNA: TGTGCCAGCAGCCTGAGGGGGGCGCATCTCTCCGTCCATAATCAGCCCCAGCATTTT; CDR3: CASSLRGAHLSVHNQPQHF
D: TRBD2; J: TRBJ2-3; V: TRBV28; DNA: TGTGCCAGCAGTTTAAAACTAGCGGGGAGCTATACGCAGTATTTT; CDR3: CASSLKLAGSYTQYF
D: NA; J: TRBJ2-4; V: TRBV9; DNA: TGTGCCAGCAGCGTAGGAAAAGGGTCCAAAAACATTCAGTACTTC; CDR3: CASSVGKGSKNIQYF
D: NA; J: TRBJ1-3; V: TRBV2; DNA: TGTGCCAGCAGTGAACGGCCACCACCGGCCCCCCTCTCTGGAAACACCATATATTTT; CDR3: CASSERPPPAPLSGNTIYF